The present entry profiles one T cell receptor (beta chain) with its context. What it binds is not known. The data were obtained in a study of T cell responses to AZD1222 COVID-19 vaccine. The length of the CDR3 is 13 residues. Looked up from germline, CDR1 is KGHDR and CDR2 is SFDVKD. V was pared by 9 bases and J by 1 base, with 10 bases between. Second-dose groups at about 4 or about 12 weeks were pooled. Clones were sequenced by immunoSEQ multiplex PCR, and TCRdb holds only the in-frame ones, with some missing. The top ten clones hold 6.5% to 7.5% of a sample with around 120,000 clones, approximately 90% of them seen once. Notes on the study in general: Clonal diversity may have been underestimated in mostly white British donors. The reported proportion of spike-specific TCRs targeting unmutated variant regions was nearly half. Along spike, vaccine-associated CD4 TCRs were found throughout, with dominance at 160-218 and 743-854.

The clonotype originates from an adult who received the AZD1222 COVID-19 vaccine. The V call is TRBV24-1, the J call TRBJ2-3, with D possibly matching TRBD2 (6 bases). Sequenced material: peripheral blood, taken 28 days after the second AZD1222 dose. This CDR3 is CATGGRGTDTQYF. The DNA of the CDR3 is TGTGCCACCGGAGGGCGCGGCACAGATACGCAGTATTTT.